The clone carrying this T cell receptor (beta chain) has just one count. The record originates from a study of blood T cell repertoires in COVID-19. Germline V gene lookup returns CDR1 MGHRA and CDR2 YSYEKL. V lost 4 bases to trimming and J lost 6 bases; unmatched junction nucleotides: 5. CDR3 length: 14 amino acids. TCRdb keeps only in-frame clones here, not all; method: immunoSEQ multiplex PCR. The repertoire holds a few hundred thousand clones, with over 75% as singletons. This clonotype originated in a human donor in a cohort sampled during active COVID-19. The J gene is TRBJ1-5, the V gene TRBV4-1, with 8 bases identical to TRBD1. The sequencing sample was made of peripheral blood. The CDR3 region has the DNA TGCGCCAGCAGCCCGGACAGGGATGGTCAGCCCCAGCATTTT. Its translation is CASSPDRDGQPQHF.